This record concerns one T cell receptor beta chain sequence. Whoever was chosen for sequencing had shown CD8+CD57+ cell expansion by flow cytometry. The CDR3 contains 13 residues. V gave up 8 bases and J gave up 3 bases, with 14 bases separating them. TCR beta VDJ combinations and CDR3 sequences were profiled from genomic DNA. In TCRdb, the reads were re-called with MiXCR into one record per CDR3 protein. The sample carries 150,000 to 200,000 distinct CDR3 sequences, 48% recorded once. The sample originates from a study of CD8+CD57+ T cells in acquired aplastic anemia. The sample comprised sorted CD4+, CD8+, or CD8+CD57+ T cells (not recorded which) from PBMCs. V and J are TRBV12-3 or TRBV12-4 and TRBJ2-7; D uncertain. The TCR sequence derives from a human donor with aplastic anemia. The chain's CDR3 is CASRSGLVYEQYF. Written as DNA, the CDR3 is TGTGCCAGCCGGTCGGGTCTAGTCTACGAGCAGTACTTC.